This note documents a single T cell receptor (beta chain) sequence. Its antigen remains undetermined. Base qualities are not at hand, and no much larger clone is one base apart. This entry comes from a study of blood T cell repertoires in COVID-19 (TCRdb year 2020). Regarding the study in general: Collaborator samples came from the United States, Italy and Spain and covered acute and convalescent phases of COVID-19. Subjects who had been exposed to COVID-19, were actively infected with it, or had recovered from it provided the deeply sampled blood TCRbeta repertoires that made up the dataset. HLA class I and class II types, where available, came from metadata supplied by the sample provider rather than from assay-based typing. Samples came from the ongoing ImmuneRACE study (first 160 participants) plus 1,254 subjects from 6 global collaborators. The repertoires were released in a freely available public database intended as a resource for research on the immune response to SARS-CoV-2. The material from the prospective study consisted of cDNA or gDNA derived from T cells, B-cell-depleted T cells, or PBMCs. Nearly every sample came with metadata listing a de-identified subject ID, COVID-19 status, age in years and sex. What the research found in general, with its limitations: How much clinical and demographic metadata was included differed by source and by participant, and the metadata was provided uncurated.

The CDR3 contains 12 residues, cysteine and phenylalanine counted. Only the CDR3 DNA stays, 36 bases, in frame from base 1. The germline V gene gives CDR1 as LGHNT and CDR2 as FRNRAP. TCRbeta CDR3 regions were amplified from genomic DNA using the immunoSEQ Assay, a bias-controlled multiplex PCR. Per the original workflow: The number of nucleated cells in each sample was estimated by amplification of reference gene primers within the assay. Sequence reads were collapsed and filtered to measure the absolute abundance of every unique TCRbeta CDR3 rearrangement. Productive Simpson clonality was computed per sample as the square root of Simpson's diversity index over productive rearrangements. Entries here come from immuneACCESS through TCRdb and include only in-frame sequences with V and J called. Some clones fail to appear in such tables; in the studies checked, an unresolved V gene covers under half of the shortfall, and the cause of the remainder is unknown. The DNA was the basis for D and trimming; V, J and clone size are from that table. This sample holds 50,000 to 55,000 clones; roughly 84% were observed only once. Of the sample, 6.5% falls within the top ten clones.

The collaborating institutions used their own protocols to collect whole blood in K2EDTA tubes. For TCRbeta analysis, collaborator samples were shipped as frozen whole blood, as isolated PBMCs, or as DNA extracted from either sample type. The clonotype originates from a man in his forties or fifties with active COVID-19. The sequence links TRBV12-5 to TRBJ2-4, and 11 bases in between align with TRBD1. Sequences were obtained from peripheral blood. The DNA reads TGTGCCGGACAGGGGGCTGAAAACATTCAGTACTTC. This translates into CAGQGAENIQYF.